This T cell receptor (beta chain) was profiled in a study of blood T cell repertoires in COVID-19. V lost 4 bases, J lost 7 bases, and 14 bases stayed unmatched. Germline values: CDR1 LGHDT, CDR2 YNNKEL (reference sequence). The CDR3 extends over 16 amino acids. Clones were sequenced by immunoSEQ multiplex PCR, and TCRdb holds only the in-frame ones, with some missing. The data hold roughly 150,000 clones, with 65% to 85% observed a single time. This receptor was obtained from an elderly woman with acute or convalescent COVID-19. Sequencing was done on a sample of peripheral blood. V is TRBV3-1 (or the pseudogene TRBV3-2) and J is TRBJ2-5; 8 bases map to TRBD1. The CDR3 here is CASSPNLGTGLGTQYF. CDR3 DNA sequence: TGTGCCAGCAGCCCCAATCTGGGGACAGGTCTGGGGACCCAGTACTTC.